These T cell receptor beta chains were read from a single sample in a study of spatial heterogeneity in lung cancer. TCRdb called the 5' RACE reads again in MiXCR, with one record for every CDR3 protein. The table lists several thousand distinct CDR3 sequences, 9% to 15% of them singletons. The specimen was lung tumor tissue, collected at surgery. These receptors were taken from a male donor with early-stage non-small cell lung cancer. Both conserved end residues are part of each CDR3. D genes are given only for firm matches. Size values are once, few and many counts, or a class for expanded clones, and some rows have none.

j_call: TRBJ2-5
d_call: -
v_call: TRBV20-1
clone_size: -
cdr3_nt: TGCAGTGCCATTGGCGGCCAAGAGACCCAGTACTTC
cdr3_aa: CSAIGGQETQYF

j_call: TRBJ2-5
d_call: -
v_call: TRBV29-1
clone_size: -
cdr3_nt: TGCAGCGTTGAAGATCTAGGGGGAAACCAAGAGACCCAGTACTTC
cdr3_aa: CSVEDLGGNQETQYF

j_call: TRBJ2-5
d_call: -
v_call: TRBV6-2/TRBV6-3
clone_size: many
cdr3_nt: TGTGCCAGCAGTTGGGTCCAAGAGACCCAGTACTTC
cdr3_aa: CASSWVQETQYF

j_call: TRBJ2-3
d_call: -
v_call: TRBV11-3
clone_size: -
cdr3_nt: TGTGCCAGCAGCCGGAGCACAGATACGCAGTATTTT
cdr3_aa: CASSRSTDTQYF

j_call: TRBJ2-1
d_call: TRBD1
v_call: TRBV19
clone_size: few
cdr3_nt: TGTGCCAGTAGTAAAAGGGGGCGTTACAATGAGCAGTTCTTC
cdr3_aa: CASSKRGRYNEQFF

j_call: TRBJ2-3
d_call: -
v_call: TRBV19
clone_size: -
cdr3_nt: TGTGCCAGTTCGGACTGGAATCCCACAGATACGCAGTATTTT
cdr3_aa: CASSDWNPTDTQYF

j_call: TRBJ2-2
d_call: -
v_call: TRBV18
clone_size: few
cdr3_nt: TGTGCCAGCTCACCCCCCGGGACTCTCACCGGGGAGCTGTTTTTT
cdr3_aa: CASSPPGTLTGELFF

j_call: TRBJ2-3
d_call: -
v_call: TRBV7-2
clone_size: large
cdr3_nt: TGTGCCAGCAGCTTGGAGTTAACGCGAGGGGCCGATACGCAGTATTTT
cdr3_aa: CASSLELTRGADTQYF

j_call: TRBJ1-2
d_call: -
v_call: TRBV4-2
clone_size: many
cdr3_nt: TGTGCCAGCAGCCAAGGGACAAATCCACGGGGAGGCTACACCTTC
cdr3_aa: CASSQGTNPRGGYTF

j_call: TRBJ2-5
d_call: -
v_call: TRBV5-4
clone_size: -
cdr3_nt: TGTGCCAGCAGCAACAGTCGGGGAATGGAGACCCAGTACTTC
cdr3_aa: CASSNSRGMETQYF

j_call: TRBJ2-1
d_call: -
v_call: TRBV4-1
clone_size: -
cdr3_nt: TGCGCCAGCAGCCAAGAGGATTCCAGCGGGTCATGGGATGAGCAGTTCTTC
cdr3_aa: CASSQEDSSGSWDEQFF

j_call: TRBJ1-5
d_call: TRBD1
v_call: TRBV29-1
clone_size: -
cdr3_nt: TGCAGCGTTGGATCGACAGGGGGCCTACAGCCCCAGCATTTT
cdr3_aa: CSVGSTGGLQPQHF

j_call: TRBJ2-5
d_call: -
v_call: TRBV6-6
clone_size: once
cdr3_nt: TGTGCCAGCGGGATTCAAGAGACCCAGTACTTC
cdr3_aa: CASGIQETQYF

j_call: TRBJ1-1
d_call: -
v_call: TRBV27
clone_size: -
cdr3_nt: TGTGCCAGCAGTTTGATGGGGGGCTCTACTGAAGCTTTCTTT
cdr3_aa: CASSLMGGSTEAFF

j_call: TRBJ2-3
d_call: TRBD2
v_call: TRBV5-4
clone_size: medium-sized
cdr3_nt: TGTGCCAGCAGCTTAACCGGGACTAGTCTCTCAGATACGCAGTATTTT
cdr3_aa: CASSLTGTSLSDTQYF

j_call: TRBJ1-1
d_call: -
v_call: TRBV27
clone_size: few
cdr3_nt: TGTGCCAGCAGTTTATCTACCACAGGGCCCGGCGAAGCTTTCTTT
cdr3_aa: CASSLSTTGPGEAFF

j_call: TRBJ1-5
d_call: -
v_call: TRBV29-1
clone_size: few
cdr3_nt: TGCAGCGTTGCCGGACAGTTGGATCAGCCCCAGCATTTT
cdr3_aa: CSVAGQLDQPQHF

j_call: TRBJ1-1
d_call: -
v_call: TRBV9
clone_size: medium-sized
cdr3_nt: TGTGCCAGCAGCGTACGCTCAGGTGGGGACACTGAAGCTTTCTTT
cdr3_aa: CASSVRSGGDTEAFF

j_call: TRBJ2-1
d_call: -
v_call: TRBV7-2
clone_size: -
cdr3_nt: TGTGCCAGCAGCTCTTCATGGGTGCAGTTCTTC
cdr3_aa: CASSSSWVQFF

j_call: TRBJ1-1
d_call: TRBD1
v_call: TRBV19
clone_size: -
cdr3_nt: TGTGCCAGTAGTAGCCCCACGACAGGGACTTTGAACACTGAAGCTTTCTTT
cdr3_aa: CASSSPTTGTLNTEAFF

j_call: TRBJ1-2
d_call: TRBD1
v_call: TRBV3-1
clone_size: -
cdr3_nt: TGTGCCAGCAGGCATAGACAGGGGGTCGGCTACACCTTC
cdr3_aa: CASRHRQGVGYTF

j_call: TRBJ2-7
d_call: -
v_call: TRBV5-1
clone_size: -
cdr3_nt: TGCGCCAGCAGCGATCTTGGTTTGTTCGAGCAGTACTTC
cdr3_aa: CASSDLGLFEQYF

j_call: TRBJ1-5
d_call: -
v_call: TRBV3-1
clone_size: -
cdr3_nt: TGTGCCAGCAGTCCAGACAGGTTTCAGCCCCAGCATTTT
cdr3_aa: CASSPDRFQPQHF

j_call: TRBJ2-1
d_call: TRBD2
v_call: TRBV5-1
clone_size: -
cdr3_nt: TGCGCCAGTAGCAAGGCGGGAGACCACTACAATGAGCAGTTCTTC
cdr3_aa: CASSKAGDHYNEQFF

j_call: TRBJ1-4
d_call: -
v_call: TRBV4-1
clone_size: few
cdr3_nt: TGCGCCAGCAGACCAGACAGTAATGAAAAACTGTTTTTT
cdr3_aa: CASRPDSNEKLFF

j_call: TRBJ1-6
d_call: -
v_call: TRBV5-1
clone_size: -
cdr3_nt: TGCGCCAGCAGCCCCGTAGGACTCCACTTT
cdr3_aa: CASSPVGLHF

j_call: TRBJ2-6
d_call: -
v_call: TRBV20-1
clone_size: -
cdr3_nt: TGCAGTGCTTTCTACCCCGCCTCTGGGGCCAACGTCCTGACTTTC
cdr3_aa: CSAFYPASGANVLTF

j_call: TRBJ1-1
d_call: -
v_call: TRBV10-3
clone_size: -
cdr3_nt: TGTGCCATCAGTGGTATGAACACTGAAGCTTTCTTT
cdr3_aa: CAISGMNTEAFF

j_call: TRBJ2-2
d_call: -
v_call: TRBV19
clone_size: -
cdr3_nt: TGTGCCAGTAGTATCTCCGGGTCCGGCACCGGGGAGCTGTTTTTT
cdr3_aa: CASSISGSGTGELFF

j_call: TRBJ1-3
d_call: TRBD1
v_call: TRBV7-2
clone_size: once
cdr3_nt: TGTGCCAGCAGCTTTAGACAGGGGGTCCTTGAAAACACCATATATTTT
cdr3_aa: CASSFRQGVLENTIYF

j_call: TRBJ1-4
d_call: -
v_call: TRBV29-1
clone_size: many
cdr3_nt: TGCAGCGTTGACCTCGGGGGGTTAGCGGGAGGACAGACTAAACTGTTTTTT
cdr3_aa: CSVDLGGLAGGQTKLFF

j_call: TRBJ2-3
d_call: -
v_call: TRBV2
clone_size: -
cdr3_nt: TGTGCCAGCAGGAAAGGCTCGAATGGAGATACGCAGTATTTT
cdr3_aa: CASRKGSNGDTQYF

j_call: TRBJ1-1
d_call: -
v_call: TRBV7-3
clone_size: few
cdr3_nt: TGTGCCAGCAGCTTATCACCGGGCTCCATCGCTGAAGCTTTCTTT
cdr3_aa: CASSLSPGSIAEAFF

j_call: TRBJ1-6
d_call: TRBD1
v_call: TRBV6-5
clone_size: medium-sized
cdr3_nt: TGTGCCAGCAGATCGACAGGGAATAATTCACCCCTCCACTTT
cdr3_aa: CASRSTGNNSPLHF

j_call: TRBJ1-2
d_call: -
v_call: TRBV7-9
clone_size: few
cdr3_nt: TGTGCCAGCAGCTACGATGATGCAGGGGTCTATGGCTACACCTTC
cdr3_aa: CASSYDDAGVYGYTF

j_call: TRBJ1-5
d_call: TRBD1
v_call: TRBV6-1
clone_size: many
cdr3_nt: TGTGCCAGCAGTGGACAGGGGTATAGCAATCAGCCCCAGCATTTT
cdr3_aa: CASSGQGYSNQPQHF

j_call: TRBJ2-1
d_call: TRBD1
v_call: TRBV12-3/TRBV12-4
clone_size: many
cdr3_nt: TGTGCCAGCAGCCTAACTGAATCCGGGACAGGGATTGAGCAGTTCTTC
cdr3_aa: CASSLTESGTGIEQFF

j_call: TRBJ2-1
d_call: -
v_call: TRBV7-2
clone_size: few
cdr3_nt: TGTGCCAGCAGCCCCCGAGGAGGCCGAGATGAGCAGTTCTTC
cdr3_aa: CASSPRGGRDEQFF

j_call: TRBJ1-6
d_call: TRBD1
v_call: TRBV9
clone_size: few
cdr3_nt: TGTGCCAGCAGCGTAGGGAGGACAGGGGATTCACCCCTCCACTTT
cdr3_aa: CASSVGRTGDSPLHF

j_call: TRBJ1-1
d_call: TRBD1
v_call: TRBV3-1
clone_size: medium-sized
cdr3_nt: TGTGCCAGCAGCCACAGGACAGGGCGCAACACTGAAGCTTTCTTT
cdr3_aa: CASSHRTGRNTEAFF

j_call: TRBJ1-2
d_call: TRBD1
v_call: TRBV18
clone_size: few
cdr3_nt: TGTGCCAGCTCACCAACCGGGACAGGGGATGGCTACACCTTC
cdr3_aa: CASSPTGTGDGYTF

j_call: TRBJ2-1
d_call: -
v_call: TRBV30
clone_size: -
cdr3_nt: TGTGCCTCCCAACCCGACGTGAGGGATGAGCAGTTCTTC
cdr3_aa: CASQPDVRDEQFF

j_call: TRBJ2-3
d_call: -
v_call: TRBV3-1
clone_size: many
cdr3_nt: TGTGCCAGCAGCCCGACGGACGGGGGCCTAGGCACAGATACGCAGTATTTT
cdr3_aa: CASSPTDGGLGTDTQYF

j_call: TRBJ2-7
d_call: -
v_call: TRBV3-1
clone_size: few
cdr3_nt: TGTGCCAGCAGCCTCTACAAGGACGAGCAGTACTTC
cdr3_aa: CASSLYKDEQYF

j_call: TRBJ2-3
d_call: -
v_call: TRBV5-6
clone_size: -
cdr3_nt: TGTGCCAGCAGCTACGCAACAGATACGCAGTATTTT
cdr3_aa: CASSYATDTQYF

j_call: TRBJ2-7
d_call: TRBD1
v_call: TRBV6-5
clone_size: many
cdr3_nt: TGTGCCAGCAGTTACTCGGCCGGACAGGCCTACGAGCAGTACTTC
cdr3_aa: CASSYSAGQAYEQYF

j_call: TRBJ2-7
d_call: -
v_call: TRBV13
clone_size: medium-sized
cdr3_nt: TGTGCCAGCAGCTTATTAACAGGAGCCTACGAGCAGTACTTC
cdr3_aa: CASSLLTGAYEQYF

j_call: TRBJ2-3
d_call: -
v_call: TRBV24-1
clone_size: few
cdr3_nt: TGTGCCACCAGTGATTCTTCCCTTCTCACAGATACGCAGTATTTT
cdr3_aa: CATSDSSLLTDTQYF

j_call: TRBJ2-2
d_call: -
v_call: TRBV6-6
clone_size: few
cdr3_nt: TGTGCCAGCAGGGGGTCTAACACCGGGGAGCTGTTTTTT
cdr3_aa: CASRGSNTGELFF